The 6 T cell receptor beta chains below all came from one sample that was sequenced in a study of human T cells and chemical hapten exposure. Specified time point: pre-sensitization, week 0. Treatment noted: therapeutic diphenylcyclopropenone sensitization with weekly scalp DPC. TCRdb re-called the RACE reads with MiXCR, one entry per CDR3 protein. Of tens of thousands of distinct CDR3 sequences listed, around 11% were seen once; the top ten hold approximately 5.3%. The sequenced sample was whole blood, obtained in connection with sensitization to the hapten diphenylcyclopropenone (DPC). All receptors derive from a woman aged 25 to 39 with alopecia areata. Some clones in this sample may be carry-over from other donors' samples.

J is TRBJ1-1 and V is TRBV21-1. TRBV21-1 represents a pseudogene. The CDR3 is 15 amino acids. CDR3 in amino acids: CASSKWEKNGTEAFF. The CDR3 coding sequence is TGTGCCAGCAGCAAATGGGAAAAGAATGGCACTGAAGCTTTCTTT.

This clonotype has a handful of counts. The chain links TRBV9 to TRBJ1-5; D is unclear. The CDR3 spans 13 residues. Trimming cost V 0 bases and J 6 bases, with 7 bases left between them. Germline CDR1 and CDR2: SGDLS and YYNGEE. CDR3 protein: CASSVGWTQPQHF. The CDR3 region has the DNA TGTGCCAGCAGCGTAGGGTGGACTCAGCCCCAGCATTTT.

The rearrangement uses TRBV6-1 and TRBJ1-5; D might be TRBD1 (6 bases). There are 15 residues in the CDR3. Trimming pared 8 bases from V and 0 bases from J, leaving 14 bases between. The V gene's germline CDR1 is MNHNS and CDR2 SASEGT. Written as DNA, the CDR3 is TGTGCCAGCGCTATAGACAGGTATAGCAATCAGCCCCAGCATTTT. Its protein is CASAIDRYSNQPQHF.

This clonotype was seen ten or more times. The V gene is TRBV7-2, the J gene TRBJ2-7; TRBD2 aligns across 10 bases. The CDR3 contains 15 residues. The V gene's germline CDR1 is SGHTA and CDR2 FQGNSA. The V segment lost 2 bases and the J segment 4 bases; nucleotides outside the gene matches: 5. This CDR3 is CASSLPASGRYEQYF. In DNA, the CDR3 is TGTGCCAGCAGCTTACCGGCTAGCGGGAGATACGAGCAGTACTTC.

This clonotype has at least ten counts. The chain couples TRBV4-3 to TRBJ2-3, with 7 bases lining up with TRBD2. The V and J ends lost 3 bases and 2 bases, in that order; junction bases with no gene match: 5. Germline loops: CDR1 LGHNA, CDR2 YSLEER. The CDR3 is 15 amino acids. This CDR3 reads CASSQLAVDTDTQYF. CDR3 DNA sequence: TGCGCCAGCAGCCAGCTAGCGGTAGACACAGATACGCAGTATTTT.

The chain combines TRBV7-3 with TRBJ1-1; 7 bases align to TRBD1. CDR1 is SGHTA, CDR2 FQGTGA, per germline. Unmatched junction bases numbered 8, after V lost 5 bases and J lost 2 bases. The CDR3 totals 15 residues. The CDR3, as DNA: TGTGCCAGCAGCCCAACCGGGACAGATAACACTGAAGCTTTCTTT. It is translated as CASSPTGTDNTEAFF.